This T cell receptor (beta chain) stems from a study of tumor-infiltrating lymphocytes in primary liver carcinoma. About this clonotype itself: Its antigen remains unknown. An end of the junction differs from the germline gene, which may be a read error.

General observations from the study: Tumor-blood pairs (like tumor-adjacent pairs) overlapped less than tumor region pairs did. A significantly higher top-250-clone fraction was found in tumors than in blood (p = 0.039).

Germline loops: CDR1 KGHSH, CDR2 LQKENI. The CDR3 totals 13 residues. It was from approximately 20-30 mg of unsorted bulk tissue that RNA and DNA were co-extracted. Among the patients, all had chronic HBV infection and none had been treated. Production of TCR beta cDNA used approximately 0.55 ug total RNA together with a constant-region primer. Libraries covering TCR beta were generated through three nested multiplex PCR rounds (using a slightly modified ARM-PCR). PCR rounds one and two used TRBV1-TRBV30 forward primers with a C-beta reverse primer for 9 to 10 cycles each. MiXCR, applied by TCRdb to the multiplex PCR reads, yields one record per CDR3 protein. This table holds about 78,000 distinct CDR3 sequences, 71% found once.

The receptor was derived from a woman in her fifties or sixties with primary liver carcinoma and hepatitis B virus infection. The chain recombines TRBV18 with TRBJ1-2, with TRBD1 matching 7 bases. Specimen: liver tumor tissue from sampling region 4. Subset denoted: tumor region T4, right-lateral pole. The CDR3 loop is CASSGQEAYGYIF. DNA for the CDR3: TGTGCCAGCTCTGGACAGGAAGCCTATGGCTACATCTTC.